These T cell receptor beta chains were read from a single sample in a study of T cell repertoires in cytomegalovirus infection. TCRdb passed the reads through MiXCR, listing each CDR3 protein once. The sample records around 900,000 distinct CDR3 sequences, roughly 31% being singletons. For these TCRs, the target antigens are not known. The sample was cultured CD8+ T cells from PBMCs, taken from culture after CMV antigen stimulation. The receptors come from a human donor in good health (CMV status not recorded). Some clones in this sample may be carry-over from other donors' samples. CDR3s leave out the opening cysteine and the closing phenylalanine or tryptophan. Fields, in order: V gene, CDR3 protein.

V: TRBV19
CDR3: ASIGDPYTEAF

V: TRBV2
CDR3: ASSERTAYGYT

V: TRBV2
CDR3: ASSELSRGPDTQY

V: TRBV7-9
CDR3: ASKDAGAREKLF

V: TRBV28
CDR3: ASSFSADMNTEAF

V: TRBV4-1
CDR3: ASSQEDRVWNTEAF

V: TRBV6-2/TRBV6-3
CDR3: ASSTGDGNFGVGYT

V: TRBV28
CDR3: ASSPTTGAFQETQY

V: TRBV4-1
CDR3: ASSHPSTGVNTEAF

V: TRBV6-1
CDR3: ASSGGQSKWDGYT

V: TRBV7-6
CDR3: DSSSQGRHNEQF

V: TRBV7-9
CDR3: ASSFDRGRVTEAF

V: TRBV19
CDR3: ASKLGTSGNTIY

V: TRBV7-9
CDR3: ASSPTKETQY

V: TRBV6-1
CDR3: ASSSLSRRGEQY

V: TRBV7-9
CDR3: ASSGDETSTDTQY

V: TRBV7-9
CDR3: ASSWGGRGSSYNEQF

V: TRBV19
CDR3: ASSIGSDYEQY

V: TRBV27
CDR3: ASSLSMGRGGANVLT

V: TRBV7-6
CDR3: ASSLGEGFQPQH

V: TRBV13
CDR3: ASSSLSGGFTYNEQF

V: TRBV27
CDR3: ASSSGTGGYYGYT

V: TRBV27
CDR3: ASRGGDHGPWEQY

V: TRBV27
CDR3: ASGYGMADTEAF

V: TRBV5-6
CDR3: ASSLDPITANTEAF

V: TRBV7-6
CDR3: ASSRVDTPLH

V: TRBV12-3/TRBV12-4
CDR3: ASTQTGLQRQY

V: TRBV27
CDR3: ASSFGDRAETQY

V: TRBV7-8
CDR3: ASSFGTGVSYEQY

V: TRBV7-2
CDR3: ASSFRTGSLDTQY

V: TRBV2
CDR3: ASSLQRGRNEQF

V: TRBV6-6
CDR3: ASSYPGEAQY

V: TRBV7-4
CDR3: ASKWDGSSGNTIY

V: TRBV29-1
CDR3: SVVGREGWNYGYT

V: TRBV7-9
CDR3: ASSHIAGQGTTGELF

V: TRBV7-3
CDR3: ASSSRTGEHYNEQF

V: TRBV28
CDR3: ASSLSDRVWRRNSPLH

V: TRBV14
CDR3: ASSVYRPPDTQY

V: TRBV6-5
CDR3: ASSLAGHGETQY

V: TRBV14
CDR3: ASSQDVLRRGDEKLF

V: TRBV19
CDR3: ASSTFTGQETQY

V: TRBV6-5
CDR3: ASSYEGMPLH

V: TRBV27
CDR3: ASSPTLRRGYNEQF

V: TRBV6-2/TRBV6-3
CDR3: ASSYTGIDDTQY

V: TRBV5-6
CDR3: ASSSGRASQPQH

V: TRBV7-6
CDR3: ASSSGSLAWNEQF

V: TRBV9
CDR3: ASSLRKTGGPKAQY

V: TRBV10-3
CDR3: AISEEQQETQY

V: TRBV4-1
CDR3: ASSPHTGNTEAF

V: TRBV5-4
CDR3: ASSFPQGADTQY

V: TRBV19
CDR3: ASSIDGGTVSYNEQF